The next 17 T cell receptor gamma chains were all read from a single sample in a study of Vδ1+ human thymocytes. Findings and caveats of the study: Thymic TRG and TRD repertoires appeared highly polyclonal.

Sequences come from RNA converted to cDNA by reverse transcription. The CDR3 regions were amplified by multiplex PCR from V-gene primers to a constant-region primer. TCRdb re-processed the multiplex PCR reads via CATT. The data contain 9,000 or so gamma-chain clones, approximately 51% of them seen just once; the ten biggest clones take up 1.4%. These receptors have no identified antigens. The sequenced material came from Vdelta1+ gamma-delta thymocytes from the thymus. Indicated subset: FACS-sorted CD3+ TCRalphabeta- TCRVdelta1+ TCRVdelta2- thymocytes. The receptors were gathered from a girl less than two years old who had congenital heart surgery.

The J gene was not called, though the V gene is TRGV3. Per the germline V gene, CDR1 is VTNTFY and CDR2 is YDVSTARD (reference sequence). The CDR3 is 11 residues long. The DNA of the CDR3 is TGTGCCACCTGGGACAGGCCTTTATCGCTCTTT. This sequence encodes CATWDRPLSLF.

Worth noting for this clone: At one of its ends the junction is not consistent with the germline gene, which may arise from a read error. The J gene is TRGJ1 or TRGJ2, the V gene TRGV9. The J gene was missing in TCRdb and was found by matching the end of the DNA to germline. CDR3 length equals 14 residues. The V gene's germline CDR1 is GITISATS and CDR2 ISYDGTV (reference sequence). This CDR3 reads CALWELENYYKKLF. DNA for the CDR3: TGTGCCTTGTGGGAACTGGAGAATTACTATAAGAAACTCTTT.

The chain combines TRGV5 with TRGJ1 or TRGJ2. Because TCRdb records no J gene, it was assigned here through a match of the DNA to germline. Germline-derived CDR1 and CDR2 are VINAFY and YDVSNSKD. The CDR3 covers 13 residues. The V gene end was trimmed by 0 bases and the J gene end by 7 bases; junction bases not matched to a gene: 6. CDR3 DNA: TGTGCCACCTGGGACAGGCACCGATATAAGAAACTCTTT. Translated: CATWDRHRYKKLF.

This clone occurred a few times. The chain uses TRGV2 and TRGJ1 or TRGJ2. There are 13 residues in the CDR3. The J segment lost 5 bases and the V segment lost 0 bases, leaving 4 bases of the junction unmatched. Germline V CDR1 and CDR2: EGSNGY, YDSYNSKV. The DNA for the CDR3 is TGTGCCACCTGGGACGGGCCACATTATAAGAAACTCTTT. Translation: CATWDGPHYKKLF.

The chain recombines TRGV4 with TRGJ1 or TRGJ2. Matching the DNA to germline supplied the J gene, which TCRdb does not give. The germline V gene encodes CDR1 EGSTGY and CDR2 YDSYTSSV. J was trimmed by 12 bases and V by 0 bases; bases with no gene match: 20. CDR3 length: 16 residues. CDR3 DNA: TGTGCCACCTGGGATGGGCTTTATCTTATGGGACGGACGAAACTCTTT. The encoded protein is CATWDGLYLMGRTKLF.

The rearrangement joins TRGV9 to TRGJP. TCRdb supplies no J gene; here it was assigned by aligning the nucleotide sequence to germline. Per germline, CDR1 GITISATS and CDR2 ISYDGTV (reference sequence). The CDR3 spans 17 residues. Losses at the gene ends were 1 base for V and 4 bases for J; bases not matched to a gene: 4. The CDR3 spells CALWEVTQELGKKIKVF. The CDR3 DNA reads TGTGCCTTGTGGGAGGTCACTCAAGAGTTGGGCAAAAAAATCAAGGTATTT.

Details on this clone: The sample has other DNA sequences that encode this CDR3 too. The chain joins TRGV3 to TRGJ1 or TRGJ2. CDR3 length: 13 residues. V was pared by 0 bases and J by 6 bases, with 5 bases of the junction left unmatched. CDR1 and CDR2 (germline): VTNTFY, YDVSTARD (reference sequence). CDR3 in DNA: TGTGCCACCTGGGACAGGCCGGGTTATAAGAAACTCTTT. Its translation: CATWDRPGYKKLF.

With respect to this clone: Other nucleotide sequences from this sample produce the same CDR3. The chain employs TRGV3 and TRGJ1 or TRGJ2. Here the J gene was assigned by germline matching of the DNA, as TCRdb has none. The CDR3 loop spans 11 amino acids. Losses at the gene ends were 0 bases for V and 12 bases for J; bases not matched to a gene: 5. Per germline, CDR1 VTNTFY and CDR2 YDVSTARD (reference sequence). DNA for the CDR3: TGTGCCACCTGGGACAGGCCTGGGAAACTCTTT. Translating it yields CATWDRPGKLF.

The chain couples TRGV3 to TRGJ1 or TRGJ2. The J gene comes from matching the DNA to germline here; TCRdb lacks it. Germline loops: CDR1 VTNTFY, CDR2 YDVSTARD (reference sequence). The J segment lost 2 bases and the V segment lost 4 bases, leaving 8 bases of the junction unmatched. The CDR3 length is 14 residues. The CDR3 DNA reads as TGTGCCACCTGGGATCCATTTCATTATTATAAGAAACTCTTT. Its translation: CATWDPFHYYKKLF.

The V gene is TRGV2, the J gene TRGJ1 or TRGJ2. V gave up 0 bases and J gave up 5 bases; unmatched junction bases: 4. Germline V gene lookup returns CDR1 EGSNGY and CDR2 YDSYNSKV. The CDR3 contains 13 residues. CDR3 sequence: CATWDGHDYKKLF. The CDR3 DNA is TGTGCCACCTGGGACGGGCATGATTATAAGAAACTCTTT.

This clone was seen more than once but under ten times. The chain recombines TRGV8 with TRGJ1 or TRGJ2. The V and J ends lost 3 bases and 9 bases, in that order; junction bases with no gene match: 11. The CDR3 extends over 13 amino acids. In germline, CDR1 is VENAVY, CDR2 YDSYNSRV. The CDR3 DNA follows: TGTGCCACCTGGGATCGGAACGGTTCTAAGAAACTCTTT. It translates to CATWDRNGSKKLF.

This sequence joins TRGV2 and TRGJP2. The J gene is not listed in TCRdb, so it was assigned here from a DNA match to germline. Trimming took 1 base from V and 0 from J; bases not matched to a gene: 5. The CDR3 covers 16 residues. Germline values: CDR1 EGSNGY, CDR2 YDSYNSKV. In DNA, the CDR3 is TGTGCCACCTGGGACGGTCAATATAGTAGTGATTGGATCAAGACGTTT. Its protein is CATWDGQYSSDWIKTF.

The chain combines TRGV3 with TRGJ1 or TRGJ2. Since TCRdb gives no J gene, matching the DNA to germline was used here to assign it. This CDR3 is 14 amino acids long. The V segment lost 0 bases and the J segment 6 bases; nucleotides outside the gene matches: 8. Per the germline V gene, CDR1 is VTNTFY and CDR2 is YDVSTARD (reference sequence). This CDR3 reads CATWDRHVGYKKLF. CDR3 DNA sequence: TGTGCCACCTGGGACAGGCACGTGGGTTATAAGAAACTCTTT.

The chain links TRGV3 to TRGJ1 or TRGJ2. Here the J gene was assigned by germline matching of the DNA, as TCRdb has none. The germline gives CDR1 VTNTFY, CDR2 YDVSTARD (reference sequence). J was trimmed by 3 bases and V by 5 bases; bases with no gene match: 13. CDR3 length equals 15 residues. The CDR3 protein is CATWGDTKSYYKKLF. DNA of the CDR3: TGTGCCACCTGGGGCGATACAAAGAGTTATTATAAGAAACTCTTT.

This clone came up a few times. Other DNA sequences in the same sample also yield this CDR3. This chain uses TRGV4 with TRGJ1 or TRGJ2. The CDR3 is 13 residues long. The germline CDR1 and CDR2 sequences are EGSTGY and YDSYTSSV. With V trimmed by 0 bases and J by 3 bases, 2 bases remained unmatched. DNA of the CDR3: TGTGCCACCTGGGATGGGCCTTATTATAAGAAACTCTTT. Translated: CATWDGPYYKKLF.

The chain has TRGV4 and TRGJ1 or TRGJ2. Matching the DNA to germline supplied the J gene, which TCRdb does not give. The CDR3 totals 15 residues. CDR1 EGSTGY and CDR2 YDSYTSSV come from the germline V gene. Trimming took 1 base from V and 2 from J; bases not matched to a gene: 8. The CDR3 sequence is CATWDGPGDYYKKLF. CDR3 DNA sequence: TGTGCCACCTGGGATGGCCCGGGGGATTATTATAAGAAACTCTTT.

The chain couples TRGV4 to TRGJ1 or TRGJ2. Germline CDR1 reads EGSTGY; CDR2 reads YDSYTSSV. V dropped 3 bases and J dropped 8; count of bases not matched to a gene: 10. CDR3 length: 13 residues. The CDR3 sequence: CATWDPPPHKKLF. The CDR3 DNA is TGTGCCACCTGGGATCCCCCCCCACATAAGAAACTCTTT.